What follows are 27 T cell receptor beta chains derived from one specimen sequenced in a study of blood T cell repertoires in COVID-19. Profiling relied on immunoSEQ multiplex PCR, and the TCRdb table lists in-frame clones only, not all of them. The sample yields under 300,000 clones, 89% seen once. Sequences were obtained from peripheral blood. The receptors come from a woman aged 35 to 49 who had recovered from COVID-19.

V gene TRBV30 combines with J gene TRBJ1-5; 9 nucleotides match TRBD1. J was trimmed by 0 bases and V by 5 bases; bases with no gene match: 11. Germline V gives CDR1 GTSNPN, CDR2 SVGIG (reference sequence). The CDR3 length is 17 residues. The CDR3 DNA reads as TGTGCCTGGCAACCGGGACAGGGTTCGTATAGCAATCAGCCCCAGCATTTT. This gives the protein CAWQPGQGSYSNQPQHF.

The V and J genes are TRBV30 and TRBJ1-3; D is perhaps TRBD1 (5 bases). This CDR3 region has 14 residues. Germline loops: CDR1 GTSNPN, CDR2 SVGIG (reference sequence). V dropped 5 bases and J dropped 0 bases, with 11 bases sitting between them. CDR3 DNA sequence: TGTGCCTGGCAGGGCCTATTCTCTGGAAACACCATATATTTT. Its protein is CAWQGLFSGNTIYF.

On this clone itself: One junction end disagrees with the germline gene, perhaps due to a read error. CDR3 protein: CASSRFFVGEVFF. CDR3 nucleotide sequence: TGTGCCAGCAGCAGATTTTTCGTTGGGGAGGTGTTTTTT. The rearrangement uses TRBV11-3 and TRBJ2-2; the D gene is possibly TRBD2 (6 bases). The CDR3 spans 13 residues. Germline V lookup: CDR1 SGHNT, CDR2 YENEEA.

The chain joins TRBV28 to TRBJ1-5; possible D gene TRBD1, 6 bases. CDR3 size: 14 residues. V gave up 3 bases and J gave up 4 bases, with 10 bases separating them. Germline values: CDR1 MDHEN, CDR2 SYDVKM. CDR3 region: CASSLTGKNQPQHF. CDR3 DNA: TGTGCCAGCAGTTTGACAGGTAAAAATCAGCCCCAGCATTTT.

This clone has a single count. The V gene is TRBV5-4, the J gene TRBJ1-2; D unclear. Trimming stripped 0 bases from V and 6 bases from J, with 9 bases between. The CDR3 totals 13 residues. Per the germline V gene, CDR1 is SGHNT and CDR2 is YYREEE (reference sequence). The CDR3 region has the DNA TGTGCCAGCAGCTTGGACAGAACGAATGGCTACACCTTC. Translated: CASSLDRTNGYTF.

The chain carries TRBV5-5 and TRBJ2-7, with 10 bases identical to TRBD2. The ends lost 4 bases at V and 4 bases at J; junction bases unmatched: 5. The CDR3 length is 14 residues. From germline, CDR1 is SGHKS and CDR2 YYEKEE (reference sequence). CDR3 in amino acids: CASSGWTSGYEQYF. CDR3 sequence (DNA): TGTGCCAGCAGCGGATGGACTAGCGGATACGAGCAGTACTTC.

This sequence joins TRBV28 and TRBJ1-5; 8 bases align to TRBD1. V trimming: 3 bases; J trimming: 4 bases; junction bases outside the gene matches: 11. The length of the CDR3 is 17 residues. Germline-derived CDR1 and CDR2 are MDHEN and SYDVKM. CDR3 residues: CASSLKMDRAGNQPQHF. Here the CDR3 DNA reads TGTGCCAGCAGTTTGAAAATGGACAGGGCTGGGAATCAGCCCCAGCATTTT.

This clone has just one count. The V and J genes are TRBV30 and TRBJ2-7; D may be TRBD2 (6 bases). This CDR3 has 13 residues. The V gene's germline CDR1 is GTSNPN and CDR2 SVGIG (reference sequence). Trimming took off 5 bases at V and 0 bases at J, with 11 bases between the two ends. The CDR3 sequence is CAWRDFSSYEQYV. In DNA, the CDR3 is TGTGCCTGGCGGGACTTTAGCTCCTACGAGCAGTACGTC.

This clone was counted between two and nine times. The chain is built from TRBV7-9 and TRBJ1-2, with TRBD1 as a possible D gene (6 bases). The V end lost 5 bases, the J end lost 5 bases, and 12 bases lay between the germline ends. Germline V gene data show CDR1 as SEHNR and CDR2 as FQNEAQ (reference sequence). The CDR3 is 13 amino acids. Written as DNA, the CDR3 is TGTGCCAGCAGCCAGAGTACAGGGTATGGCTACACCTTC. This codes for CASSQSTGYGYTF.

The chain joins TRBV10-2 to TRBJ1-6, with D possibly matching TRBD1 (6 bases). The CDR3 runs to 15 residues. Germline-derived CDR1 and CDR2 are WSHSY and SAAADI. V was pared by 3 bases and J by 7 bases, with 13 bases between. Here the CDR3 reads CASSDAVQGNSPLHF. CDR3 coding DNA: TGCGCCAGCAGTGACGCGGTACAGGGCAATTCACCCCTCCACTTT.

The table lists this clone with a few counts. The chain joins TRBV5-1 to TRBJ2-5; 12 bases are shared with TRBD2. Germline V gene lookup returns CDR1 SGHRS and CDR2 YFSETQ. Trimming cost V 5 bases and J 7 bases; bases outside gene matches: 15. This CDR3 is built from 17 residues. The CDR3 DNA reads TGCGCCAGCAGAGAGAGACTAGCGGGAGTGGAGAGCGTGACCCAGTACTTC. It encodes CASRERLAGVESVTQYF.

In DNA, the CDR3 is TGTGCCAGCAGCCATTTCCGGGTAGGCGGGGGGACTGAAGCTTTCTTT. Amino acids: CASSHFRVGGGTEAFF. V gene TRBV4-2 combines with J gene TRBJ1-1; tentatively, D is TRBD1 (5 bases). V was trimmed by 3 bases and J by 5 bases, leaving 19 bases between them. The CDR3 is 16 residues long. Per the germline V gene, CDR1 is LGHNA and CDR2 is YNFKEQ.

This chain joins TRBV7-2 and TRBJ2-1; 8 bases map to TRBD2. The germline V gene encodes CDR1 SGHTA and CDR2 FQGNSA. The CDR3 loop spans 13 amino acids. The J segment lost 15 bases and the V segment lost 8 bases, leaving 15 bases of the junction unmatched. CDR3 in DNA: TGTGCCAGCGACTCCGTCTCGGGAGGGTCGTGGTTCTTC. The encoded protein is CASDSVSGGSWFF. Supplemented by reference TRBV7-2 and TRBJ2-1, the full variable domain reads GAGVSQSPSNKVTEKGKDVELRCDPISGHTALYWYRQSLGQGLEFLIYFQGNSAPDKSGLPSDRFSAERTGGSVSTLTIQRTQQEDSAVYLCASDSVSGGSWFFGPGTRLTVL.

The genes are TRBV2 and TRBJ1-5; a possible D gene is TRBD1 (5 bases). V was clipped by 3 bases and J by 4 bases, with 10 bases between them. The CDR3 has 14 residues. Germline loops: CDR1 SNHLY, CDR2 FYNNEI. The CDR3 nucleotides are TGTGCCAGCAGTGAGCTTCGGGGGAATCAGCCCCAGCATTTT. Protein: CASSELRGNQPQHF. Variable domain in full (rest from reference TRBV2 and TRBJ1-5): EPEVTQTPSHQVTQMGQEVILRCVPISNHLYFYWYRQILGQKVEFLVSFYNNEISEKSEIFDDQFSVERPDGSNFTLKIRSTKLEDSAMYFCASSELRGNQPQHFGDGTRLSIL.

V is TRBV7-9 and J is TRBJ1-6; a possible D gene is TRBD1 (5 bases). Between the trimmed V and J ends, which lost 1 base and 3 bases, there was a span of 13 bases. CDR3 length: 17 amino acids. Germline V gives CDR1 SEHNR, CDR2 FQNEAQ (reference sequence). CDR3 in DNA: TGTGCCAGCAGCTTAGAAACCGGTAGGGGCTATAATTCACCCCTCCACTTT. Its translation is CASSLETGRGYNSPLHF.

This chain joins TRBV11-3 and TRBJ1-4; a weak D match, TRBD1 (5 bases). Germline V gene sequence: CDR1 SGHNT, CDR2 YENEEA. This CDR3 contains 14 residues. Trimming removed 3 bases at V and 10 bases at J, with 15 bases between. The CDR3 protein is CASSFKGQVGKLFF. The CDR3, as DNA: TGTGCCAGCAGCTTTAAGGGGCAGGTTGGAAAACTGTTTTTT.

This rearrangement joins TRBV14 to TRBJ2-3, with a weak D call TRBD2 (6 bases). This CDR3 spans 18 amino acids. Germline V gene sequence: CDR1 SGHDN, CDR2 FVKESK. Trimming removed 1 base from V and 3 bases from J, with 20 bases in between. In nucleotides, the CDR3 is TGTGCCAGCAGCCAAGGGCCGGGACTCACAATTAGGACAGATACGCAGTATTTT. Its translation is CASSQGPGLTIRTDTQYF. Supplemented by reference TRBV14 and TRBJ2-3, the full variable domain reads EAGVTQFPSHSVIEKGQTVTLRCDPISGHDNLYWYRRVMGKEIKFLLHFVKESKQDESGMPNNRFLAERTGGTYSTLKVQPAELEDSGVYFCASSQGPGLTIRTDTQYFGPGTRLTVL.

This clone was observed once. The rearrangement links TRBV5-6 to TRBJ2-5; TRBD1 might be the D (5 bases). Germline V lookup: CDR1 SGHDT, CDR2 YYEEEE. The CDR3 is 14 amino acids. The V end lost 5 bases, the J end lost 5 bases, and 16 bases lay between the germline ends. The CDR3 here is CASRMGQLQETQYF. The CDR3 nucleotides read TGTGCCAGCAGGATGGGGCAGTTACAGGAGACCCAGTACTTC.

The chain has TRBV7-9 and TRBJ2-1, with 13 nucleotides matching TRBD2. There are 16 residues in the CDR3. The junction had 6 bases not matched to a gene; V was cut back by 0 bases and J by 10 bases. Germline V gene data show CDR1 as SEHNR and CDR2 as FQNEAQ (reference sequence). CDR3 protein: CASSLARLAGGREQFF. CDR3 sequence (DNA): TGTGCCAGCAGCTTAGCCAGACTAGCGGGGGGACGGGAGCAGTTCTTC.

The chain is built from TRBV7-2 and TRBJ2-5; D perhaps matches TRBD1 (5 bases). Trimming took off 5 bases at V and 4 bases at J, with 20 bases between the two ends. The CDR3 extends over 16 amino acids. Germline V CDR1 and CDR2: SGHTA, FQGNSA. The CDR3 bases are TGTGCCAGCAGCCCCAGGGCAGGAGCAGTGGGAGAGACCCAGTACTTC. Protein product: CASSPRAGAVGETQYF.

The chain recombines TRBV4-1 with TRBJ2-1; 13 bases agree with TRBD2. In germline, CDR1 is MGHRA, CDR2 YSYEKL. The J segment lost 1 base and the V segment lost 0 bases, leaving 3 bases of the junction unmatched. The CDR3 is made up of 18 amino acids. CDR3 in amino acids: CASSQDPGLAGSYNEQFF. DNA of the CDR3: TGCGCCAGCAGCCAAGATCCGGGACTAGCGGGATCCTACAATGAGCAGTTCTTC.

Turning to this clone: Sequence at one end of the junction differs from germline and may be a read error. This chain uses TRBV11-3 with TRBJ2-5, with TRBD2 matching 8 bases. Germline-derived CDR1 and CDR2 are SGHNT and YENEEA. The CDR3 has 17 amino acids. For the CDR3, the DNA is TGTGCCAGCAGCCTAGAAGGGACTAGAGGGTTCCAAGAGACCCAGTACTTC. Residues: CASSLEGTRGFQETQYF.

The J gene is TRBJ1-1, the V gene TRBV12-2; the D call in the table, TRBD1, was not verified against the DNA. TRBV12-2 is a listed pseudogene. The length of the CDR3 is 24 residues. The CDR3 reads CASRLAELVGKTGMGTGENTEAFF. Here the CDR3 DNA reads TGTGCAAGTCGCTTAGCGGAATTAGTTGGGAAGACAGGTATGGGGACAGGGGAGAACACTGAAGCTTTCTTT.

V and J are TRBV27 and TRBJ1-2, with D hard to call. V was cut by 4 bases and J by 0 bases, with 6 bases left in between. The CDR3 covers 13 residues. The germline V gene encodes CDR1 MNHEY and CDR2 SMNVEV (reference sequence). The CDR3 coding sequence is TGTGCCAGCAGTTACGGGACTAACTATGGCTACACCTTC. This sequence encodes CASSYGTNYGYTF.

This clone has more than one count but fewer than ten. The gene calls are TRBV28 and TRBJ1-1; 10 positions match TRBD1. The junction had 2 bases not matched to a gene; V was cut back by 4 bases and J by 3 bases. Germline V CDR1 and CDR2: MDHEN, SYDVKM. The CDR3 spans 14 residues. The CDR3 loop reads CASSSGTGDTEAFF. CDR3 coding DNA: TGTGCCAGCAGTTCCGGGACAGGGGACACTGAAGCTTTCTTT.

This chain links TRBV9 with TRBJ1-3; 7 nucleotides line up with TRBD1. The CDR3 contains 15 residues. Germline CDR1 reads SGDLS; CDR2 reads YYNGEE. The J segment lost 4 bases and the V segment lost 0 bases, leaving 4 bases of the junction unmatched. CDR3 nucleotide sequence: TGTGCCAGCAGCGTAGAGGGGGCTGACGGAAACACCATATATTTT. It codes for CASSVEGADGNTIYF.

The V and J genes are TRBV6-2 or TRBV6-3 and TRBJ2-3, with TRBD2 matching over 12 bases. J gave up 0 bases and V 3 bases, and 7 bases lay outside the gene matches. Germline CDR1 MNHEY, CDR2 SVGEGT. CDR3 size: 18 residues. The chain's CDR3 is CASSYLAGGPSSTDTQYF. CDR3 nucleotide sequence: TGTGCCAGCAGTTATCTAGCGGGAGGGCCATCTAGCACAGATACGCAGTATTTT.